A selection of T cell receptor beta chains follows, all from one sample in a study of OX40 agonist ivuxolimab in advanced cancers. Assay used: immunoSEQ multiplex PCR; TCRdb lists only in-frame clones, some missing. Of more than 80,000 clones in the sample, 90% to 95% are singletons; the top ten hold 0.3% to 0.4%. Sequencing was performed on CD4+ or CD8+ T cells sorted from blood, taken in a trial of the OX40 agonist ivuxolimab. The receptors here all came from an adult with an advanced solid tumor such as melanoma, head and neck, liver or kidney cancer. CDR3s leave out the opening cysteine and the closing phenylalanine or tryptophan. D genes are given only for firm matches.

TRBV19	TRBJ1-1	NA	ASSIGPTVNTEAF
TRBV28	TRBJ1-6	NA	ASSFEGRLKSPLH
TRBV5-1	TRBJ1-1	TRBD1	ASSLGTGLAF
TRBV6-6	TRBJ2-7	NA	ASINSGQNEQY
TRBV5-1	TRBJ2-1	NA	ASSLVWDEQF
TRBV7-6	TRBJ2-1	TRBD1	ASSLKGQSEQF
TRBV6-5	TRBJ1-2	NA	ASSSRVGNYGYT
TRBV7-9	TRBJ2-7	NA	ASSKPTGEQY
TRBV27	TRBJ1-2	NA	ASSLSGGNYGYT
TRBV9	TRBJ2-1	NA	ASSVEQGNYNEQF
TRBV7-9	TRBJ1-3	NA	ASSLGYSGNTIY
TRBV27	TRBJ2-3	NA	ASSSTSVRHTDTQY
TRBV27	TRBJ1-6	TRBD1	ASNPRTGSNSPLH
TRBV18	TRBJ2-3	NA	ASSPTQTSTDTQY
TRBV28	TRBJ2-2	TRBD1	ASTGGQGLLNTGELF
TRBV2	TRBJ2-5	NA	ASSGRVGVETQY
TRBV5-5	TRBJ1-5	TRBD1	ASSLAPQGVNQPQH
TRBV6-1	TRBJ2-7	NA	ASRNTAEQY
TRBV28	TRBJ1-3	TRBD1	ASSLRSGGYPSGNTIY
TRBV18	TRBJ2-1	NA	ASSPSGTRTHEQF
TRBV5-6	TRBJ2-7	NA	ASSLASGSSYEQY
TRBV11-3	TRBJ2-7	TRBD2	ASSLEGGPFREQY
TRBV6-6	TRBJ2-5	TRBD1	ASGPGQGVGTQY